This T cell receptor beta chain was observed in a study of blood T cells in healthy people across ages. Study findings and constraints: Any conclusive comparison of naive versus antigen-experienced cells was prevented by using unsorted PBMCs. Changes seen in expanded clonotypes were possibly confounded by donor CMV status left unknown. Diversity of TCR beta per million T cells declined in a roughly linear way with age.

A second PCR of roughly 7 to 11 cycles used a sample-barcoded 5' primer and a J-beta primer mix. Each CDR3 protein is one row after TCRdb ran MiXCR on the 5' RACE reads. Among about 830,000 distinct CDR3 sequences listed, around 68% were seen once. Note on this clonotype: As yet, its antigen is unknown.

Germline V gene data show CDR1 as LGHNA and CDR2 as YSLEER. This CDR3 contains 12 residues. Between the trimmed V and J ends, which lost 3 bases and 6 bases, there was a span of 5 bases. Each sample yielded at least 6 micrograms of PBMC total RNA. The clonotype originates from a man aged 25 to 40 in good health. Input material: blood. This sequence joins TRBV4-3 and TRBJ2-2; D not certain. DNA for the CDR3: TGCGCCAGCAGCCAGGTTCCCGGGGAGCTGTTTTTT. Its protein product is CASSQVPGELFF.